Included here is one TCR beta chain sequence, with context. CDR1 LGHDT and CDR2 YNNKEL come from the germline V gene (reference sequence). The CDR3 sequence is 13 residues long. V was clipped by 2 bases and J by 5 bases; unmatched bases: 1. Generated by immunoSEQ multiplex PCR, the TCRdb table keeps only in-frame clones and is missing some. The sample consists of 110,000 to 150,000 clones, 78% of them appearing once. The entry originates in a study of blood T cell repertoires in COVID-19. Study in general: Samples of COVID-19 (acute and convalescent) were obtained from the United States, Italy and Spain. T cells, B-cell-depleted T cells, or PBMCs supplied cDNA or gDNA.

The age range of participants was 18 to 89 years, with residence in about two dozen US areas. This TCR was sampled from a woman aged 50 to 65 who had recovered from COVID-19. The chain recombines TRBV3-1 (or the pseudogene TRBV3-2) with TRBJ2-5, with 8 nucleotides matching TRBD1. Sequencing was performed on PBMCs or T cells enriched from blood (not recorded which). CDR3 amino acids: CASSQHRGETQYF. CDR3 coding DNA: TGTGCCAGCAGCCAACACAGGGGGGAGACCCAGTACTTC.